This T cell receptor (beta chain) derives from a study of T cells in Graves' hyperthyroidism and ophthalmopathy. Turning to the study itself: At initial diagnosis, before any treatment had begun, peripheral blood was obtained.

A remark on this clonotype: The antigen is undetermined.

Regarding the study as a whole: A median 6.5 months before onset, the model predicted ophthalmopathy. Classification by a 13 V-J model distinguished ophthalmopathy from stable hyperthyroidism.

In making diagnoses, clinical symptoms, serum thyroxine and TRAb, thyroid ultrasound and orbital computed tomography were all used. RNA transcripts were the template for amplifying TCR beta CDR3 regions. During a first-round RT-PCR of the TCR CDR3, the HTBI primer set was used. TCRdb used MiXCR to reprocess the multiplex PCR reads, holding one entry per CDR3 protein. Of hundreds of thousands of distinct CDR3 sequences listed, 15% to 20% are singletons. Germline CDR1 GTSNPN, CDR2 SVGIG (reference sequence). V trimming: 5 bases; J trimming: 7 bases; junction bases outside the gene matches: 3. The CDR3 totals 14 residues.

Sequencing was performed on blood. The V and J genes are TRBV30 and TRBJ1-6, with TRBD1 identical over 12 bases. The source of this sequence is a woman between 18 and 29 years old with Graves' ophthalmopathy. The CDR3 spells CAWRDRGLNSPLHF. The CDR3 DNA reads TGTGCCTGGCGGGACAGGGGGCTAAATTCACCCCTCCACTTT. The full variable domain, with the rest looked up from reference TRBV30 and TRBJ1-6, is SQTIHQWPATLVQPVGSPLSLECTVEGTSNPNLYWYRQAAGRGLQLLFYSVGIGQISSEVPQNLSASRPQDRQFILSSKKLLLSDSGFYLCAWRDRGLNSPLHFGNGTRLTVT.